The following is a T cell receptor beta chain sequence with its context. Its specificity is unknown. MiXCR was run by TCRdb on the PCR reads, yielding one entry per CDR3 protein. The data hold tens of thousands of distinct CDR3 sequences, with approximately 51% observed a single time. The time point denotes: after preoperative PTX-NDP chemotherapy. Paclitaxel-nedaplatin chemotherapy was given to patients ahead of their surgery. Germline V gene lookup returns CDR1 MNHNS and CDR2 SASEGT. The CDR3 runs 14 residues. This specimen comes from a study of esophageal squamous cell carcinoma under preoperative chemotherapy. Study findings and constraints: Clonal contraction, more than amplification, hit abundant clones after paclitaxel-nedaplatin. Chemotherapy was followed by significantly higher TCR diversity in peripheral T cells only, not tumor-infiltrating lymphocytes.

The biological material was taken from a patient given preoperative chemotherapy. This clonotype was sampled from a human donor with esophageal squamous cell carcinoma. The donor label of this sample is uncertain. This chain links TRBV6-1 with TRBJ2-3; D tentatively fits TRBD1 or TRBD2 (5 bases each). CDR3 protein: CAGSRGRAVDTQYF. The DNA for the CDR3 is TGTGCGGGCAGTCGGGGACGTGCCGTCGATACGCAGTATTTT.